Below, one T cell receptor beta chain is given with its context. The data originate from a study of Tregs in tolerant kidney transplant recipients. The data were produced by immunoSEQ multiplex PCR, yet TCRdb's version contains in-frame clones alone and is incomplete. The sample carries some 71,000 clones, about 89% recorded once. From germline, CDR1 is MNHEY and CDR2 SVGAGI. The junction had 5 bases not matched to a gene; V was cut back by 4 bases and J by 3 bases. The CDR3 spans 14 residues. The V gene is TRBV6-5, the J gene TRBJ2-5, with 7 bases aligning to TRBD2. The receptor's source is a human donor who received a combined kidney and bone marrow transplant. The sample here was CD4+ T cells from blood, taken before the transplant. CDR3 sequence: CASSSSLAEETQYF. The CDR3 DNA sequence: TGTGCCAGCAGTTCCAGCCTAGCGGAAGAGACCCAGTACTTC.